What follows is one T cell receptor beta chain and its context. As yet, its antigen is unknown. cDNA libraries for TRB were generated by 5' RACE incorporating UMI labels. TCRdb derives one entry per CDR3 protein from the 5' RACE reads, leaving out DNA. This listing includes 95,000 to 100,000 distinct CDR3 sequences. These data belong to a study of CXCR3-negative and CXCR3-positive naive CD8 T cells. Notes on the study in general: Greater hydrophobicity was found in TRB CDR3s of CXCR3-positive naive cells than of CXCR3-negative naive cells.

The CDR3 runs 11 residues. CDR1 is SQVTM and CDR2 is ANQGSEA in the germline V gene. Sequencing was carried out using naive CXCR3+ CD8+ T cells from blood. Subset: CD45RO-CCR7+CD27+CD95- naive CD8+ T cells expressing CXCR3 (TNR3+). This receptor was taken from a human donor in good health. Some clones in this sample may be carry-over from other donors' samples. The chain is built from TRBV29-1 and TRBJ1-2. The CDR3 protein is CSVEDRYGYTF.